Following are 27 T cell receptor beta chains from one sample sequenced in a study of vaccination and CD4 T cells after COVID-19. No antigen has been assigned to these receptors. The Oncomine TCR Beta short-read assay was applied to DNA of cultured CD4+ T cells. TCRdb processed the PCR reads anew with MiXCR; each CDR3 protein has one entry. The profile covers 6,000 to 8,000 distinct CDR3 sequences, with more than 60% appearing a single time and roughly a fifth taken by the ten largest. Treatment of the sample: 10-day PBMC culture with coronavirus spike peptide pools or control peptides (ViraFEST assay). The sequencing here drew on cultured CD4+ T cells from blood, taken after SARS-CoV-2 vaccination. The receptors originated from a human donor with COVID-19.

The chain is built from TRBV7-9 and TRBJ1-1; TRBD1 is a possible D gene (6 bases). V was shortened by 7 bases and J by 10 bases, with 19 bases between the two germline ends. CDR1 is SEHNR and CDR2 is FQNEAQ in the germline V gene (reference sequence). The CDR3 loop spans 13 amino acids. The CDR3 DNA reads TGTGCCAGCACCCAGGCCGGGGGCATAGGAGCTTTCTTT. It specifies CASTQAGGIGAFF.

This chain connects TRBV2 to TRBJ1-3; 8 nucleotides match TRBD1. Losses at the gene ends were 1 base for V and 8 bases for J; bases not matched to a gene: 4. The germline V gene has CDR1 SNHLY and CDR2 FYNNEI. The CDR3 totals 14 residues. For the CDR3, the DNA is TGTGCCAGCAGTGAAGGGACAGGGACGGACACCATATATTTT. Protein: CASSEGTGTDTIYF.

The CDR3 DNA follows: TGTGCCACCAGCAGAGATCCGGGAGGGAATCAGCCCCAGCATTTT. It is translated as CATSRDPGGNQPQHF. V and J are TRBV15 and TRBJ1-5; D is unresolved. The germline V gene has CDR1 LNHNV and CDR2 YYDKDF (reference sequence). The CDR3 runs 15 residues. Trimming took 0 bases from V and 4 from J, leaving 10 bases between them. Combining the CDR3 with reference TRBV15 and TRBJ1-5 gives the whole variable domain DAMVIQNPRYQVTQFGKPVTLSCSQTLNHNVMYWYQQKSSQAPKLLFHYYDKDFNNEADTPDNFQSRRPNTSFCFLDIRSPGLGDTAMYLCATSRDPGGNQPQHFGDGTRLSIL.

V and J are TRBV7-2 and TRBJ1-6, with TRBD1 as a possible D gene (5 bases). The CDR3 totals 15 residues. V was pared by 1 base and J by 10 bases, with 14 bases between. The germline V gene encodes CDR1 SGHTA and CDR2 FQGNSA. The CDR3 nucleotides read TGTGCCAGCAGCTTAGACTCTGCAGGGAACTCACCCCTCCACTTT. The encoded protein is CASSLDSAGNSPLHF.

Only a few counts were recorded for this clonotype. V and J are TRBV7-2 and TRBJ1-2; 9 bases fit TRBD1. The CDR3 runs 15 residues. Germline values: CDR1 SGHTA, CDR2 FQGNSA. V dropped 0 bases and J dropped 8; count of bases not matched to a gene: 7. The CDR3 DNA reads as TGTGCCAGCAGCTTAGCGCTAACAGGGGGCCGGGGCTACACCTTC. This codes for CASSLALTGGRGYTF. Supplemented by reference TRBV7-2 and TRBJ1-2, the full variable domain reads GAGVSQSPSNKVTEKGKDVELRCDPISGHTALYWYRQSLGQGLEFLIYFQGNSAPDKSGLPSDRFSAERTGGSVSTLTIQRTQQEDSAVYLCASSLALTGGRGYTFGSGTRLTVV.

CDR3 sequence reads: CSASGIRGPGTYEQYF. DNA of the CDR3: TGCAGTGCTAGCGGAATAAGGGGGCCAGGGACCTACGAGCAGTACTTC. This sequence joins TRBV20-1 and TRBJ2-7, with TRBD1 matching over 7 bases. The germline V gene encodes CDR1 DFQATT and CDR2 SNEGSKA (reference sequence). The CDR3 extends over 16 amino acids. With 3 bases clipped from V and 2 bases from J, the junction kept 13 bases outside the gene matches.

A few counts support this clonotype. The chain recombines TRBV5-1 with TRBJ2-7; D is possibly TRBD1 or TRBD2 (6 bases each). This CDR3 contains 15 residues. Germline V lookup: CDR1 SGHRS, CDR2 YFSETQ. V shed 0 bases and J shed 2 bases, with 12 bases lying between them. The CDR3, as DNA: TGCGCCAGCAGCTTGGACAGGGAGGCCACCTACGAGCAGTACTTC. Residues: CASSLDREATYEQYF.

The DNA of the CDR3 is TGTGCCAGCAGCTTAGAGCGGCTCCTTATGGGAGGAGAGACCCAGTACTTC. Translation: CASSLERLLMGGETQYF. The V call is TRBV7-9, the J call TRBJ2-5, with D possibly TRBD2 on 6 matching bases. V was pared by 1 base and J by 4 bases, with 19 bases between. This CDR3 is 17 amino acids long. Per the germline V gene, CDR1 is SEHNR and CDR2 is FQNEAQ (reference sequence).

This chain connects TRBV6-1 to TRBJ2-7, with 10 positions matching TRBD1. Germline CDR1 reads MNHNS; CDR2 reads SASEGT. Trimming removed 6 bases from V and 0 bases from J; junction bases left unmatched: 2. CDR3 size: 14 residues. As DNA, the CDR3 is TGTGCCAGCAGGACAGGGGGCGTCTCCTACGAGCAGTACTTC. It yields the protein CASRTGGVSYEQYF.

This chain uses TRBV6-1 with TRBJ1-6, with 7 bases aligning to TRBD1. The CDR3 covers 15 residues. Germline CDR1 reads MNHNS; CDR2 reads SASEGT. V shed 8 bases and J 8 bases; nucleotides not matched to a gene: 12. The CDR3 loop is CASEGATGTDSPLHF. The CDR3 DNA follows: TGTGCCAGCGAAGGGGCGACAGGGACGGATTCACCCCTCCACTTT.

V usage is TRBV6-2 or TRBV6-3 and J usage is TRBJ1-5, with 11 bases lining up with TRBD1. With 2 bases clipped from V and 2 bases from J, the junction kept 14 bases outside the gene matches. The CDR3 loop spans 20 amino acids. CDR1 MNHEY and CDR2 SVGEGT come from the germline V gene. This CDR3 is CASSYSLPRDRGFGNQPQHF. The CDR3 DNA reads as TGTGCCAGCAGTTACAGCCTCCCCCGGGACAGGGGGTTTGGCAATCAGCCCCAGCATTTT.

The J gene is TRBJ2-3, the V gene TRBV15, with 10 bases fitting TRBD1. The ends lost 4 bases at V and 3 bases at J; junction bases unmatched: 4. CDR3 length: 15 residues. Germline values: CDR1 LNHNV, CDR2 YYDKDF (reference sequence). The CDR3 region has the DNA TGTGCCACCAGCATAGACAGGGGGCGGACAGATACGCAGTATTTT. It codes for CATSIDRGRTDTQYF.

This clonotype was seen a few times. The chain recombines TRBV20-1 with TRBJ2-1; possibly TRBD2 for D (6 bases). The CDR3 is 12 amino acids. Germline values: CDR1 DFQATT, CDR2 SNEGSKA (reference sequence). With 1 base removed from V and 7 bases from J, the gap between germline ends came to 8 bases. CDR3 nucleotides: TGCAGTGCTAGAGGCCTAGCGAATGAGCAGTTCTTC. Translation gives CSARGLANEQFF.

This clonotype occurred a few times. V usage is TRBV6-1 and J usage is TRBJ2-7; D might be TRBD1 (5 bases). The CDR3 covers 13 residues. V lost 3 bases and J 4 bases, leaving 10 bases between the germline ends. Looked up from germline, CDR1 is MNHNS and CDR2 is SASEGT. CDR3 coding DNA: TGTGCCAGCAGTGAGGTCCCAGGGTACGAGCAGTACTTC. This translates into CASSEVPGYEQYF.

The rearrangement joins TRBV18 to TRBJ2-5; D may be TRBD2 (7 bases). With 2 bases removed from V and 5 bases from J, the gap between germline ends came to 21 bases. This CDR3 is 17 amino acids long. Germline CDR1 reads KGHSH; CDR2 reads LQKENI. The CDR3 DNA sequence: TGTGCCAGCTCACCAACACCTGGGGGGGCCCCTTTGGAGACCCAGTACTTC. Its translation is CASSPTPGGAPLETQYF.

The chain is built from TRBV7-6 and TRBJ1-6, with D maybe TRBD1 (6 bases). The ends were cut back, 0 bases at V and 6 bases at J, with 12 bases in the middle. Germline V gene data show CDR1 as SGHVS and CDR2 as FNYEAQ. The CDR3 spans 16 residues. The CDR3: CASSLAGASFNSPLHF. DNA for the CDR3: TGTGCCAGCAGCTTAGCGGGGGCCAGTTTTAATTCACCCCTCCACTTT.

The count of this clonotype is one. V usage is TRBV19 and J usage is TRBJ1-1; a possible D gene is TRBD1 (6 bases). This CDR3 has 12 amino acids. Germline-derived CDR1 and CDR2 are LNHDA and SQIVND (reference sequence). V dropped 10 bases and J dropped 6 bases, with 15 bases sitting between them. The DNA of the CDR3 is TGTGCCACCGCAGGGGTAAACGCTGAAGCTTTCTTT. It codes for CATAGVNAEAFF.

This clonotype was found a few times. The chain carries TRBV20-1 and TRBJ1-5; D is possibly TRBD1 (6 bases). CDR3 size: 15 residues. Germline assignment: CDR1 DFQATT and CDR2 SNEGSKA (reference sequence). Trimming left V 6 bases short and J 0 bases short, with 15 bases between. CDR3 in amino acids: CSATRGGNSNQPQHF. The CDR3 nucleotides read TGCAGTGCCACCCGCGGGGGCAATAGCAATCAGCCCCAGCATTTT.

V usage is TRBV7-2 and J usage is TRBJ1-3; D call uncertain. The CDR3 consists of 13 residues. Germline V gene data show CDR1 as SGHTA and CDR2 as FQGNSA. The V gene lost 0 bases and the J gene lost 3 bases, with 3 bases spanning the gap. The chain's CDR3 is CASSLAGGNTIYF. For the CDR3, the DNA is TGTGCCAGCAGCTTAGCAGGTGGAAACACCATATATTTT.

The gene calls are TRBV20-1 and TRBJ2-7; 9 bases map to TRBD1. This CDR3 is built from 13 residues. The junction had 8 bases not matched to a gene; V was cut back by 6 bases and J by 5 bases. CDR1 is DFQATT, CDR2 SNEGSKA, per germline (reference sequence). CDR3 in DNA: TGCAGTGCGCCTTCGCGGGACAGGGACGAGCAGTACTTC. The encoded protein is CSAPSRDRDEQYF.

CDR3 loop: CASKGRMNTEAFF. The CDR3 DNA reads as TGTGCCAGCAAAGGACGCATGAACACTGAAGCTTTCTTT. The J gene is TRBJ1-1, the V gene TRBV21-1. TRBV21-1 is described as a pseudogene. The CDR3 runs 13 residues.

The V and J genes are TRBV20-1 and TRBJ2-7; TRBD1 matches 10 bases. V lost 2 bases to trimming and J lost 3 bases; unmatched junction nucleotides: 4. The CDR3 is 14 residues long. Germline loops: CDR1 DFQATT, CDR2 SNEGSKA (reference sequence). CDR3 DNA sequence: TGCAGTGCTAGATCGGGACAGGGGATCTACGAGCAGTACTTC. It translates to CSARSGQGIYEQYF.

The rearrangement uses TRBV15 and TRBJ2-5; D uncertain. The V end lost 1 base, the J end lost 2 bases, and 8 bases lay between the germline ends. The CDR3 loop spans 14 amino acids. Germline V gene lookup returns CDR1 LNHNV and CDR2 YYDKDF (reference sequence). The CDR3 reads CATSRGAQQETQYF. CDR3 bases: TGTGCCACCAGCAGAGGGGCGCAGCAAGAGACCCAGTACTTC.

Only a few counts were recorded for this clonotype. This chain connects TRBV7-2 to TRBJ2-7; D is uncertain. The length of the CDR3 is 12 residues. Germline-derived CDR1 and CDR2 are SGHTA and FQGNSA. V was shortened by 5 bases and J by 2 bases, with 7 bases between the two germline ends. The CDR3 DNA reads TGTGCCAGCAGCGGGCGGACCTACGAGCAGTACTTC. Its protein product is CASSGRTYEQYF. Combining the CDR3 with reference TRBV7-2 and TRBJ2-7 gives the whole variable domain GAGVSQSPSNKVTEKGKDVELRCDPISGHTALYWYRQSLGQGLEFLIYFQGNSAPDKSGLPSDRFSAERTGGSVSTLTIQRTQQEDSAVYLCASSGRTYEQYFGPGTRLTVT.

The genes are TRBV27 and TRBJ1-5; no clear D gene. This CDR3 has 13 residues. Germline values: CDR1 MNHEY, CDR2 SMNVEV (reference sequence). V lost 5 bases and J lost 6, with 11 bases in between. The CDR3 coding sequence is TGTGCCAGCAGTATAGGTGGTGTTCAGCCCCAGCATTTT. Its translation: CASSIGGVQPQHF.

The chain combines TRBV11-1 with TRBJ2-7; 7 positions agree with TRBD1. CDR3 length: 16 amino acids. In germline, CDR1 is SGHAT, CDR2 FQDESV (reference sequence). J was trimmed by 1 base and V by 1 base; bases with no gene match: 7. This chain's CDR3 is CASSLVGGQLSYEQYF. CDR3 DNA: TGTGCCAGCAGCTTAGTAGGGGGACAGCTATCCTACGAGCAGTACTTC.

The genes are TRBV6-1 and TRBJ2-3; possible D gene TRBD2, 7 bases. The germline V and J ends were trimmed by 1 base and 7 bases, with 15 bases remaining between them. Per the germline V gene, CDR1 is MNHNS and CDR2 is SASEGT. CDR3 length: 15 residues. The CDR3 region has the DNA TGTGCCAGCAGTGAAGGAGGGGGAGGGTCGCATACGCAGTATTTT. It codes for CASSEGGGGSHTQYF.